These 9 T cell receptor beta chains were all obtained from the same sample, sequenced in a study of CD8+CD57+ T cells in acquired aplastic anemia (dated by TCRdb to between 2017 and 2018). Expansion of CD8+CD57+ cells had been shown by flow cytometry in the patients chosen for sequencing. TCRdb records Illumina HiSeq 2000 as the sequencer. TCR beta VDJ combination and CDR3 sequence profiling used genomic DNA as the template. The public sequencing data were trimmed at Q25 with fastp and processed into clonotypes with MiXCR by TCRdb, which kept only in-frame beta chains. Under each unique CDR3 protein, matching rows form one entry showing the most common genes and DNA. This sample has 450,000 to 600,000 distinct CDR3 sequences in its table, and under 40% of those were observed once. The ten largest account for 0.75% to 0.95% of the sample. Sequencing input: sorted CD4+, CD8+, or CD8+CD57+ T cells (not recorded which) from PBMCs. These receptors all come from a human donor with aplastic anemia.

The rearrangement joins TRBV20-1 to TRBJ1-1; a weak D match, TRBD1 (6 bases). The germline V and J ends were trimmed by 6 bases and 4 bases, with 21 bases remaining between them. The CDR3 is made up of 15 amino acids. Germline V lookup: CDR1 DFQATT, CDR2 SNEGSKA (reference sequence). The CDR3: CSAPKVTGGGTEAFF. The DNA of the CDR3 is TGCAGTGCCCCCAAGGTGACGGGAGGGGGCACTGAAGCTTTCTTT.

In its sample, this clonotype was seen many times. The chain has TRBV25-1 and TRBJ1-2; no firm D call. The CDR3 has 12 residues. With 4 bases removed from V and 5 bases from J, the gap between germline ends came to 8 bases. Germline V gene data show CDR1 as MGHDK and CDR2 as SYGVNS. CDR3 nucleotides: TGTGCCAGCAGTGTAACGGAATATGGCTACACCTTC. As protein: CASSVTEYGYTF.

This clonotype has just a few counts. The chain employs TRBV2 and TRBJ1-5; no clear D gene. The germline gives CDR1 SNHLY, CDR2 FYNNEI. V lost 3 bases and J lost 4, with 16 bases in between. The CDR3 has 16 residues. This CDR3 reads CASSDLGLNYNQPQHF. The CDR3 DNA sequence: TGTGCCAGCAGTGATCTGGGCTTAAATTATAATCAGCCCCAGCATTTT. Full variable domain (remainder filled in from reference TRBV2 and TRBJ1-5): EPEVTQTPSHQVTQMGQEVILRCVPISNHLYFYWYRQILGQKVEFLVSFYNNEISEKSEIFDDQFSVERPDGSNFTLKIRSTKLEDSAMYFCASSDLGLNYNQPQHFGDGTRLSIL.

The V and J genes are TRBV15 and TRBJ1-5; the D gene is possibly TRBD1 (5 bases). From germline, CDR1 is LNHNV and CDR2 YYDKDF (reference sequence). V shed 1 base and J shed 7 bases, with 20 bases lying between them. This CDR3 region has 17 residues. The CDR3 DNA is TGTGCCACCAGCAGAGGGACTACCGGGGGATATCGGCAGCCCCAGCATTTT. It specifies CATSRGTTGGYRQPQHF.

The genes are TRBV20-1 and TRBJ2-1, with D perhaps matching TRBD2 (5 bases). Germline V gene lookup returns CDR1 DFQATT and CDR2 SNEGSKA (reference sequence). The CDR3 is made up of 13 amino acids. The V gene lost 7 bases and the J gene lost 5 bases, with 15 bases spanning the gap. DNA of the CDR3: TGCAGTGTTAAGGCATCAGCGGACAATGAGCAGTTCTTC. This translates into CSVKASADNEQFF.

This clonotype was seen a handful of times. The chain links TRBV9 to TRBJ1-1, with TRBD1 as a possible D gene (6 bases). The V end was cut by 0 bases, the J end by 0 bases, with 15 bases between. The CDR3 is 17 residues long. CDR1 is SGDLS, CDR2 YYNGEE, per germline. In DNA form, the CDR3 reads TGTGCCAGCAGCGTAGTTCGGCAGGGGATAATGAACACTGAAGCTTTCTTT. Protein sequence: CASSVVRQGIMNTEAFF.

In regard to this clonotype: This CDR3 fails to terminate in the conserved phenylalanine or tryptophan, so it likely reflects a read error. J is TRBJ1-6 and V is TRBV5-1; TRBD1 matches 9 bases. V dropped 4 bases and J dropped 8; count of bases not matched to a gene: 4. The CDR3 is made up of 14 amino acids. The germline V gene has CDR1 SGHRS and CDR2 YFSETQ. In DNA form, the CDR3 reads TGCGCCAGCAGCCTGGACAGGGGCGATTCACCCCTCCACCTT. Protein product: CASSLDRGDSPLHL.

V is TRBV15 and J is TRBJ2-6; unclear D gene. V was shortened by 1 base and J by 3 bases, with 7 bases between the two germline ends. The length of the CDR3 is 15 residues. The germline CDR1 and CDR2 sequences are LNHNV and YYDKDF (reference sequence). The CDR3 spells CATSRGGGGANVLTF. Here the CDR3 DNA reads TGTGCCACCAGCAGAGGTGGTGGTGGGGCCAACGTCCTGACTTTC. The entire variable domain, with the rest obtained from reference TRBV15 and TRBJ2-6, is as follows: DAMVIQNPRYQVTQFGKPVTLSCSQTLNHNVMYWYQQKSSQAPKLLFHYYDKDFNNEADTPDNFQSRRPNTSFCFLDIRSPGLGDTAMYLCATSRGGGGANVLTFGAGSRLTVL.

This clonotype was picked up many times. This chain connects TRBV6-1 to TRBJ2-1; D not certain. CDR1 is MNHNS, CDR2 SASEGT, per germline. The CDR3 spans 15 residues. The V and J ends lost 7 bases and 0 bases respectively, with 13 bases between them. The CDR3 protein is CASKLDPSSYNEQFF. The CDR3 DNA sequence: TGTGCCAGCAAGTTGGACCCGAGCTCCTACAATGAGCAGTTCTTC.